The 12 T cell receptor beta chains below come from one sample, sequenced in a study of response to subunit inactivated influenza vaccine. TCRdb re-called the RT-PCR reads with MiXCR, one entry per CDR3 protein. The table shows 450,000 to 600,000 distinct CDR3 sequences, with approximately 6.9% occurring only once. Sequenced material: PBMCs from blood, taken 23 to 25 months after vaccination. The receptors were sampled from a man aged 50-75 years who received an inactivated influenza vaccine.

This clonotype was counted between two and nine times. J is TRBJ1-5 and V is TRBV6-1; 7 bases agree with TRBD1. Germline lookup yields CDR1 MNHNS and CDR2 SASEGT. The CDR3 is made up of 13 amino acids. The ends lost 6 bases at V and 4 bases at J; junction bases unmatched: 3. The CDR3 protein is CASRTGVNQPQHF. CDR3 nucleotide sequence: TGTGCCAGCAGAACAGGGGTGAATCAGCCCCAGCATTTT.

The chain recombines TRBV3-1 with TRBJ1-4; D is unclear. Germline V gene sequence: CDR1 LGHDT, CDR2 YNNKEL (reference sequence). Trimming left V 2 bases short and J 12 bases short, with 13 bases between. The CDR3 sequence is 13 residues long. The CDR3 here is CASSQSIRAELFF. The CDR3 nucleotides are TGTGCCAGCAGCCAATCAATTCGGGCAGAACTGTTTTTT.

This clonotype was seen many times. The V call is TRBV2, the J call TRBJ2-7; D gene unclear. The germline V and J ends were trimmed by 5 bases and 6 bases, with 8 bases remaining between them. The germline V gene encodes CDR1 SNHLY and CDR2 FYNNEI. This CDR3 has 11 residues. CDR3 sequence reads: CASSFGTEQYF. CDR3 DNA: TGTGCCAGCAGTTTCGGAACCGAGCAGTACTTC. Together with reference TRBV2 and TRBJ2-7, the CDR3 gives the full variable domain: EPEVTQTPSHQVTQMGQEVILRCVPISNHLYFYWYRQILGQKVEFLVSFYNNEISEKSEIFDDQFSVERPDGSNFTLKIRSTKLEDSAMYFCASSFGTEQYFGPGTRLTVT.

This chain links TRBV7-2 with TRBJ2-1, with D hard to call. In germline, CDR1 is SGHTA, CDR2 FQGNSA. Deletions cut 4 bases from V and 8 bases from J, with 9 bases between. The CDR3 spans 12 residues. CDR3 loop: CASSWQTYEQFF. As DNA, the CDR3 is TGTGCCAGCAGCTGGCAGACGTATGAGCAGTTCTTC.

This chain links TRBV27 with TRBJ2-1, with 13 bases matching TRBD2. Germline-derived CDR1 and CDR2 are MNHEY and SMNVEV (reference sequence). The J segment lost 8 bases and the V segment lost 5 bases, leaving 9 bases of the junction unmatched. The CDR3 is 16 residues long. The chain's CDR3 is CASSPRLAGGSDEQFF. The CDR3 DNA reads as TGTGCCAGCAGTCCTCGACTAGCGGGAGGTTCCGATGAGCAGTTCTTC.

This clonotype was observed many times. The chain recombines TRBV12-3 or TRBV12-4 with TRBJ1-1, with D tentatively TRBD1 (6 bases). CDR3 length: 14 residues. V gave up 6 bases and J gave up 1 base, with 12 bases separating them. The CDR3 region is CASSPGAGNTEAFF. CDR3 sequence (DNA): TGTGCCAGCAGCCCAGGGGCCGGGAACACTGAAGCTTTCTTT.

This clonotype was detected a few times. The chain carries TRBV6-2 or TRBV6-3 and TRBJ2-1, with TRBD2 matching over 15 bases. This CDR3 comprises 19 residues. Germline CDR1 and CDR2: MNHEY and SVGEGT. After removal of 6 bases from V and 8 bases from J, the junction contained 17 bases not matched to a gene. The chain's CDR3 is CASSPPGLAGGPAWYEQFF. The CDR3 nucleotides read TGTGCCAGCAGCCCTCCGGGACTAGCGGGAGGCCCCGCTTGGTATGAGCAGTTCTTC.

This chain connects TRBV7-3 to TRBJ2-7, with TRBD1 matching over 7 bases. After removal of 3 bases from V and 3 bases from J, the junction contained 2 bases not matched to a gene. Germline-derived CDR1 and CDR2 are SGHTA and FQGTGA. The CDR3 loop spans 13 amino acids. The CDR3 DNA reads TGTGCCAGCAGCTTCGGGACAGACTACGAGCAGTACTTC. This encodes CASSFGTDYEQYF.

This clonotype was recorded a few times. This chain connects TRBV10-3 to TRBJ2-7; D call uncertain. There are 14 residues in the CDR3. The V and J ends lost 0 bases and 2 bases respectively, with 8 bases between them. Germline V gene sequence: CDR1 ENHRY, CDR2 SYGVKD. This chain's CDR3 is CAISESRQPYEQYF. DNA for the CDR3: TGTGCCATCAGTGAGTCGCGGCAGCCCTACGAGCAGTACTTC.

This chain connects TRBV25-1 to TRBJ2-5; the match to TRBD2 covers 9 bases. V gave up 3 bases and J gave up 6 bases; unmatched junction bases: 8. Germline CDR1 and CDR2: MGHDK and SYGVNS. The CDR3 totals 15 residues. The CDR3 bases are TGTGCCAGCAGTGAGGTTAGCGGGAGACAGAAGACCCAGTACTTC. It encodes CASSEVSGRQKTQYF.

DNA for the CDR3: TGTGCCAGCAGTGAACCCTCAAAAACAGATACGCAGTATTTT. Translating gives CASSEPSKTDTQYF. The genes are TRBV25-1 and TRBJ2-3; D uncertain. The CDR3 covers 14 residues. V lost 2 bases and J 3 bases, leaving 9 bases between the germline ends. From germline, CDR1 is MGHDK and CDR2 SYGVNS.

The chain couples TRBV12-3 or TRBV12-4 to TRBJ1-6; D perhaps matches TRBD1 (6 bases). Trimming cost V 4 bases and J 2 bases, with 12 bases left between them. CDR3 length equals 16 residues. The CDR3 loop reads CASSYGGQAYNSPLHF. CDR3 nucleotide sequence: TGTGCCAGCAGTTATGGGGGGCAGGCCTATAATTCACCCCTCCACTTT.